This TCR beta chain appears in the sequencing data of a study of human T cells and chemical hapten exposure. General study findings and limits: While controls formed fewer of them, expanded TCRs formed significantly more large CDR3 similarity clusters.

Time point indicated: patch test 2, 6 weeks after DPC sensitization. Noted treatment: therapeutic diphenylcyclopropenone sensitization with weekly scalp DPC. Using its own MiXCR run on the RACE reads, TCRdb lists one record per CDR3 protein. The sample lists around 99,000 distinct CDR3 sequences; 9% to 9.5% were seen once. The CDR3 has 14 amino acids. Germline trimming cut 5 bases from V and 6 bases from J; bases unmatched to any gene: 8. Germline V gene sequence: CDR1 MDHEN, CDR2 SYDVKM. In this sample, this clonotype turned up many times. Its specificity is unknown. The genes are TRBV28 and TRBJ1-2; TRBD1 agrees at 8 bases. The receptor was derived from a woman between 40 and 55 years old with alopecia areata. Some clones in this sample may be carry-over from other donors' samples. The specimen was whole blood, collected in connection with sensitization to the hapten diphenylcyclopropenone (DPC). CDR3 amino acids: CASSTGDRTNGYTF. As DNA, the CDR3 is TGTGCCAGCAGTACAGGGGACAGGACCAATGGCTACACCTTC.